This T cell receptor beta chain was found in a study of blood T cells in healthy people across ages (dated by TCRdb to between 2014 and 2017). Notes on the research overall: In model experiments, template switching captured about one uniquely barcoded TCR beta cDNA molecule for every two T cells. Age-related changes in TCR beta repertoire diversity were measured in the study by deep sequencing normalized with unique cDNA molecular identifiers. The donors were split into four age groups: young (average roughly 15 years), middle-aged (about 40), aged (more than 55) and long-lived (more than 80). To avoid experimental bias, donors of different ages were spread randomly across the sequencing lanes. Using the same blood draw, the study looked at two additional independent replicas of 1 million unique cDNA reads for two donors, one aged 18 to 29 and the other aged 80 or older.

The roughly 39 donors, aged roughly 6 to 90 years, were systemically healthy Caucasian individuals from Russia. Each donor gave 8 to 10 milliliters of peripheral blood, drawn into EDTA-treated Vacutainer tubes. PBMCs were isolated by Ficoll-Paque density-gradient centrifugation, with at least 6 million obtained per sample. Total RNA was extracted from PBMCs with Trizol reagent, with at least 6 micrograms obtained per sample. The percentages of naive CD45RAhigh/CD27high T cells were determined by flow cytometry on a PBMC aliquot from every donor. The method was 5' RACE. Sequencer: Illumina HiSeq 2500. The second PCR ran for roughly 7 to 11 cycles and used a J-beta primer mix along with a sample-barcoded 5' primer. A unique molecular identifier was introduced onto each TCR beta cDNA molecule by a template-switch 5' adaptor carrying 12 random nucleotides. At least 3 million CDR3-containing paired-end reads were obtained from each sample. All of the RNA was converted into first-strand cDNA using the Mint cDNA synthesis kit, with a TRBC-specific oligonucleotide serving as the primer. After uracil-DNA glycosylase treatment, a first 18-cycle PCR used universal primers M1SS and BC2_uni_R on all cDNA. The paper's processing steps were these. For normalization, 1 million high-quality reads were randomly selected from each sample, with every read carrying a distinct molecular identifier. Reads with shared molecular identifiers were discarded instead of being binned into consensus sequences. CDR3 identification, clonotype clustering and error correction used MiTCR with a Q25 quality threshold and the strictest error-elimination algorithm. A nonparametric unseen species model using Euler transformation provided a lower-bound estimate of total TCR beta diversity. TCRdb's own reprocessing of the public reads used fastp at Q25 and MiXCR and kept productive beta chains. Rows merge per CDR3 protein into single entries with the most common DNA and genes. TCRdb, not the original authors, processed these V and J calls. This sample has approximately 1,000,000 distinct CDR3 sequences in its table, and less than 45% of those were observed once. The top ten hold 13% of the sample.

On the study overall, not on this receptor specifically: Since profiling was done on bulk unsorted PBMCs, naive and antigen-experienced compartments could not be conclusively compared. The long-lived group showed more naive CD4+ T cells, fewer expanded clones and increased TCR diversity than the aged group, suggesting age selection. Because donor CMV infection status was unknown, age-related changes in expanded clonotypes were potentially confounded. Observed TCR beta diversity correlated strongly with the percentage of naive T cells measured by flow cytometry. As age increased, observed TCR beta diversity per million T cells dropped in a roughly linear way, and a significant reduction was already evident by age roughly 40. Estimates of total diversity based on one million sequenced T cells were regarded as lower bounds and as underestimates.

About this clonotype: No cognate antigen has been identified for it. The record has no base qualities; no much larger clone is one base away.

Inclusive of the bounding cysteine and phenylalanine, the CDR3 is 12 residues long. The only DNA kept is the CDR3, 36 bases in frame from the first base. The V and J segments used are TRBV21-1 and TRBJ2-4; no check of the table's D call, TRBD1, against the DNA was made. TRBV21-1 has pseudogene status. Source material: blood. The origin of this receptor is a man between 18 and 29 years old in good health. CDR3 region: CASSKGGPGKYF. The DNA is TGTGCCAGCAGCAAAGGAGGACCAGGGAAGTACTTC.